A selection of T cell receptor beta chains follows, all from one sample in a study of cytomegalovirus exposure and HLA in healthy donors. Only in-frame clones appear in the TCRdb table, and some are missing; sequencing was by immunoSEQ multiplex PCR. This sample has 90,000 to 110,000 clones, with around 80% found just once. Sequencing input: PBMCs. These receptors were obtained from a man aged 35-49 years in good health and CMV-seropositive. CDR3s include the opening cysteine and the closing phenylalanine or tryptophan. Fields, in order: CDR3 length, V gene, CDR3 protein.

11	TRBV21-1	CASSRGSEQYF
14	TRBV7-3	CASSFAGGPDTQYF
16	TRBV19	CASSIGFGGTSGSVFF
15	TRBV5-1	CASSQAGEGNEKLFF
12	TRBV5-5	CASSLTGYGYTF
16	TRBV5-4	CASSRAAVSSYNEQFF
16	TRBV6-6	CASSYSRERRQETQYF
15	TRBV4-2	CASSQVGGPLRGYTF
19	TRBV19	CASSMRGQTLSSSYNEQFF
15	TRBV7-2	CASSGEREGPYEQYF
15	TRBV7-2	CASSLLTGASYEQYF
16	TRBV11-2	CASSLLGGSWSGELFF
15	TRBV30	CAWSVIRGPGNTIYF
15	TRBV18	CASSSGRLLSYEQYF
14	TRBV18	CASSRLGTDNEQFF
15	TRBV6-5	CASSLRVNSNQPQHF
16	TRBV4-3	CASSQGTSGAYNEQFF
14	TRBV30	CAWSGRSSYNEQFF
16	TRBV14	CASSQDVGRQGYEQYF
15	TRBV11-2	CASSKTSGLGLEQYF
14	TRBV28	CASSSDRGQETQYF
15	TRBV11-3	CASSRDVGGAGEQYF
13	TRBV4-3	CASSREVTDTQYF
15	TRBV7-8	CASSLSSGSSNEQFF
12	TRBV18	CASSAGTGCYTF
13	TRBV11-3	CASSFRGGYGYTF
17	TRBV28	CASGEQGALSGANVLTF
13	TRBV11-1	CASSLEEGQEAFF
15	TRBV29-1	CSVIGTGSLNYGYTF
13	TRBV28	CASLGTVPYEQYF
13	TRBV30	CAWSVDFSGGEYF
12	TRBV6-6	CASSRTGQRAFF
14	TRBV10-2	CASRHRVKNEKLFF
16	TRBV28	CASSSLAQHSGNTIYF
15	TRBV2	CASMEWRTSSGGYTF
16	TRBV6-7	CASRCRASGVKETQYF
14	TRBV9	CASSPSGREETQYF
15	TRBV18	CASSPDTGSGNTIYF
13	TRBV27	CASSLEGGYGYTF
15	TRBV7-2	CASSLTSGNTGELFF
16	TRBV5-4	CASSFGLAGGVGEQFF
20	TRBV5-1	CASSLVAGTSGRYRQETQYF
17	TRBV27	CASSPNTDGYSNQPQHF
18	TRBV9	CASSTRTSGYSGANVLTF
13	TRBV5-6	CASSRGGIGEQYF
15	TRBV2	CASRPTREGKNIQYF
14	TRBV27	CASTRRGGLGEQFF
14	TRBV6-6	CASSRLAGGLEQYF
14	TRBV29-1	CSVAHPLAKNSQYF
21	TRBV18	CASSPRLPPPGQTNPTDTQYF
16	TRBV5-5	CASSLERDPKRETQYF
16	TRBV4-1	CASSTGTLGTNEKLFF
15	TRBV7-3	CASSVDSGSYNEQFF
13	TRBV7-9	CASSPRQGAEAFF
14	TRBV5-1	CASSLAGAAETQYF
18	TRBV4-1	CASSQAAGNIRAGNTIYF